This T cell receptor (beta chain) was found in a study of human T cells and chemical hapten exposure. Study-wide background: Patients having alopecia areata, totalis or universalis were mostly female. General observations from the study: DPC sensitization left the count of TCRs above 1 in 1000 unchanged. Higher patch test scores went with higher counts of PT1 expanded TCRs.

The CDR3 loop spans 14 amino acids. Trimming shortened V by 2 bases and J by 3 bases, and 8 bases separated the two germline ends. The germline gives CDR1 SGHTA, CDR2 FQGNSA. One entry per CDR3 protein, called by TCRdb with MiXCR from the RACE reads. The repertoire includes 80,000 to 100,000 distinct CDR3 sequences, nearly 10% of them detected once, and around 3.6% sits in the top ten. Of note for this clonotype: The antigen is not known.

Time point defined: pre-sensitization, week 0. Specified treatment: therapeutic diphenylcyclopropenone sensitization with weekly scalp DPC. Donors were 18 to 70-year-old alopecia patients suitable for DPC. V and J are TRBV7-2 and TRBJ2-1; D may be TRBD2 (5 bases). The source of this sequence is a woman aged 40 to 50 with alopecia areata. Some clones in this sample may be carry-over from other donors' samples. The sample in question was whole blood, obtained in connection with sensitization to the hapten diphenylcyclopropenone (DPC). The CDR3 DNA follows: TGTGCCAGCAGCTTATTGAGGGTCTACAATGAGCAGTTCTTC. Protein: CASSLLRVYNEQFF.